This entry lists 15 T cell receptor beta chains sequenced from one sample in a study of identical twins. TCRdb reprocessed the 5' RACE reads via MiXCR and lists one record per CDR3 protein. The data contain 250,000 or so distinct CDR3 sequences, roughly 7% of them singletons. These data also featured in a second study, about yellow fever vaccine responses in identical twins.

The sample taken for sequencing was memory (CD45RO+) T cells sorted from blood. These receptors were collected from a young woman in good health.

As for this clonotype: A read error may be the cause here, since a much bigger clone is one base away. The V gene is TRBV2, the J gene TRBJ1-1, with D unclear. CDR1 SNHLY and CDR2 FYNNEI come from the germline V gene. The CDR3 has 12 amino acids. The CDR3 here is CDSSGANTEAFF. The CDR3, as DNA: TGTGACAGCAGTGGCGCGAACACTGAAGCTTTCTTT.

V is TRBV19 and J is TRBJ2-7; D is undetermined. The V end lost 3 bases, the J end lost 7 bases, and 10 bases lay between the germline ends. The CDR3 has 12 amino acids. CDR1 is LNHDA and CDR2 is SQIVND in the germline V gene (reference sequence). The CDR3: CASSMGSSEQYF. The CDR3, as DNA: TGTGCCAGTAGTATGGGTAGTTCTGAGCAGTACTTC.

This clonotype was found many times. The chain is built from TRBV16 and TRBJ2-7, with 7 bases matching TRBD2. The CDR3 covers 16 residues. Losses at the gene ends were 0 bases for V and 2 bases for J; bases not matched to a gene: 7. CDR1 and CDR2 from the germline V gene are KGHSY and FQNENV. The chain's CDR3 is CASSQSKREVTYEQYF. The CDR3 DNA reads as TGTGCCAGCAGCCAATCCAAACGGGAGGTTACCTACGAGCAGTACTTC.

The CDR3 protein is CASSPLGADTQYF. CDR3 nucleotide sequence: TGTGCCAGCTCACCCTTAGGAGCAGATACGCAGTATTTT. This sequence joins TRBV18 and TRBJ2-3; D remains ambiguous. Deletions cut 3 bases from V and 4 bases from J, with 8 bases between. The germline gives CDR1 KGHSH, CDR2 LQKENI. The CDR3 covers 13 residues.

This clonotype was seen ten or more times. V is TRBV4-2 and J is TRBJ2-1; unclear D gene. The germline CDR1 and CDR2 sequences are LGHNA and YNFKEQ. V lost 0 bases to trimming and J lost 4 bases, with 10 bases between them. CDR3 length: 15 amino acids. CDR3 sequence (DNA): TGTGCCAGCAGCCAAGATAGAGGCAGTTACAATGAGCAGTTCTTC. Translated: CASSQDRGSYNEQFF.

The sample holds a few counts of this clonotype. The CDR3 nucleotides read TGTGCCAGCAGACAGACAGGGGTTTACTATGGCTACACCTTC. Protein sequence: CASRQTGVYYGYTF. V and J are TRBV6-1 and TRBJ1-2, with 8 bases fitting TRBD1. The CDR3 is 14 amino acids. Losses at the gene ends were 6 bases for V and 3 bases for J; bases not matched to a gene: 6. Germline-derived CDR1 and CDR2 are MNHNS and SASEGT.

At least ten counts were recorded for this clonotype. The CDR3 spells CASSLDSRYEQYF. DNA of the CDR3: TGCGCCAGCAGCTTGGATAGCAGATACGAGCAGTACTTC. The rearrangement joins TRBV5-1 to TRBJ2-7; D remains ambiguous. Germline values: CDR1 SGHRS, CDR2 YFSETQ. The CDR3 extends over 13 amino acids. V was clipped by 0 bases and J by 4 bases, with 8 bases between them.

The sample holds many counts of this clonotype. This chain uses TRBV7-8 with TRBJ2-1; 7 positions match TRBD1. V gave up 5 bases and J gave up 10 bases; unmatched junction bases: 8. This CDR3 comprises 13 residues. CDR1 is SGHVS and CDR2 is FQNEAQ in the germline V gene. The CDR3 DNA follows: TGTGCCAGCAGCATACAGGGGCCTGGGGAGCAGTTCTTC. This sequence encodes CASSIQGPGEQFF.

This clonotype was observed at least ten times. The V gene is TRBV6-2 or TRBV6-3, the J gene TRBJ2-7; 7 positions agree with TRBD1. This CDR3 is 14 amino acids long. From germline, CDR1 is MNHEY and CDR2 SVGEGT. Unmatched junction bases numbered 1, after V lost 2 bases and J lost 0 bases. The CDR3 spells CASSYRDSSYEQYF. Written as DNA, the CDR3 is TGTGCCAGCAGTTACCGGGACAGCTCCTACGAGCAGTACTTC.

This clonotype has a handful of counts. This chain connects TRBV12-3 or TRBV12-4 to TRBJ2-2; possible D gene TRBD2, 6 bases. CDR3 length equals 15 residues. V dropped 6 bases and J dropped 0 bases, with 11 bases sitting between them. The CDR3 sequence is CASSKGGSNTGELFF. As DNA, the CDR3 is TGTGCCAGCAGCAAAGGAGGGTCGAACACCGGGGAGCTGTTTTTT.

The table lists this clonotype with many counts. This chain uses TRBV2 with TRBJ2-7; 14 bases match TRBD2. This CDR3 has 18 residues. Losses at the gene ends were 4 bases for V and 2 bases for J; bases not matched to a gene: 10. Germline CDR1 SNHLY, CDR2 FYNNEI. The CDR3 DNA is TGTGCCAGCAGTGGGGATCCGACTAGCGGGAGGGCAGCCTACGAGCAGTACTTC. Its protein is CASSGDPTSGRAAYEQYF.

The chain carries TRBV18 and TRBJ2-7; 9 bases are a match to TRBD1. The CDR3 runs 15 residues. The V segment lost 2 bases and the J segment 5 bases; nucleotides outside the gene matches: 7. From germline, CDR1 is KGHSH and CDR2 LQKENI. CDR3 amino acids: CASSPTQGTGNEQYV. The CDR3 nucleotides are TGTGCCAGCTCACCAACACAGGGGACAGGGAACGAGCAGTACGTC.

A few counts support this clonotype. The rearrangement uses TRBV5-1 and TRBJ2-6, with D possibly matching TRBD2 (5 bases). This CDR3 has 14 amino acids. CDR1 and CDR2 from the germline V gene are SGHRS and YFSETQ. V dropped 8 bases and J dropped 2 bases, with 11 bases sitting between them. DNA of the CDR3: TGCGCCAGTTCAGCGGCCACTGGGGCCAACGTCCTGACTTTC. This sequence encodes CASSAATGANVLTF.

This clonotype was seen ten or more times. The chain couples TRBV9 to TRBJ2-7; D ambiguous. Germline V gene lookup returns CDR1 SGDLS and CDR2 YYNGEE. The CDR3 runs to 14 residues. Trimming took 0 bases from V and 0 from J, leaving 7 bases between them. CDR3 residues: CASSVGPTSYEQYV. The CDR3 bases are TGTGCCAGCAGCGTAGGTCCGACCTCCTACGAGCAGTACGTC.

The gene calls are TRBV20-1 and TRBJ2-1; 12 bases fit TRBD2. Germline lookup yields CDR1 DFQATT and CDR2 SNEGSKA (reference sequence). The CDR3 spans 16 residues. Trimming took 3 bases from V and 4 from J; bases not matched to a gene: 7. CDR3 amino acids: CSASDRTSGAYNEQFF. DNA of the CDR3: TGCAGTGCTAGCGACCGGACTAGCGGGGCTTACAATGAGCAGTTCTTC.